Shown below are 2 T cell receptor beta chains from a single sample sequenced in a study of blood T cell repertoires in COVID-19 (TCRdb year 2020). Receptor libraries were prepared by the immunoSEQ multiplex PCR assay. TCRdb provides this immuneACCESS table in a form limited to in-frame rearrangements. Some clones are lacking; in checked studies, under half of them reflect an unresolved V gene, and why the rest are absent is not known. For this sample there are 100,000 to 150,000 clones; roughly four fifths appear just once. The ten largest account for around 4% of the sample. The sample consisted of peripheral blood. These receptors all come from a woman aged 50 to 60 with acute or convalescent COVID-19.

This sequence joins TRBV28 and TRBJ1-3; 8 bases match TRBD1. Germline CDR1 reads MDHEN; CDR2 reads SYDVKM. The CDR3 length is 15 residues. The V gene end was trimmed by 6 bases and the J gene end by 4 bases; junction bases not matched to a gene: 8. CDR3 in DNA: TGTGCCAGCAGCCCTCAGGGGGCGCAAGGAAACACCATATATTTT. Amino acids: CASSPQGAQGNTIYF. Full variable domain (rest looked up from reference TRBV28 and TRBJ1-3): DVKVTQSSRYLVKRTGEKVFLECVQDMDHENMFWYRQDPGLGLRLIYFSYDVKMKEKGDIPEGYSVSREKKERFSLILESASTNQTSMYLCASSPQGAQGNTIYFGEGSWLTVV.

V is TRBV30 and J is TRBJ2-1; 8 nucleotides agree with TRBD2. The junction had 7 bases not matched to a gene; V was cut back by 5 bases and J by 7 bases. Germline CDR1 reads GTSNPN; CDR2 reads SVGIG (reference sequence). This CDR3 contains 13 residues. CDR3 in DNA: TGTGCCTGGTACGGGGGGGGCCGGAATGAGCAGTTCTTC. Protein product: CAWYGGGRNEQFF.